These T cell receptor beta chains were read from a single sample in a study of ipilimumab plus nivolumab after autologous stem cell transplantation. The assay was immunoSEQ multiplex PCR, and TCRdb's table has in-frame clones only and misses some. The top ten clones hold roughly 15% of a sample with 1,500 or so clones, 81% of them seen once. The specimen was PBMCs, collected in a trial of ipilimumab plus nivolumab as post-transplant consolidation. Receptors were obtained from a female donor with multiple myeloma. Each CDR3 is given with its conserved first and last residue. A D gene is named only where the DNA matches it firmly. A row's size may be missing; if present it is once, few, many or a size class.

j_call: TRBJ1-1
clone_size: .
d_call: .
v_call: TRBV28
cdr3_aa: CASSLGEGNTEAFF
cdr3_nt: TGTGCCAGCAGTTTGGGGGAGGGAAACACTGAAGCTTTCTTT

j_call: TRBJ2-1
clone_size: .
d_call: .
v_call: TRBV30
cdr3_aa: CAWSVIRGDEQFF
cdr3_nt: TGTGCCTGGAGTGTAATTAGGGGCGATGAGCAGTTCTTC

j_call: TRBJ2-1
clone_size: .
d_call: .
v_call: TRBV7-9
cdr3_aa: CASTSIASSYNEQFF
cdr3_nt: TGTGCCTCAACCTCCATAGCGTCATCCTACAATGAGCAGTTCTTC

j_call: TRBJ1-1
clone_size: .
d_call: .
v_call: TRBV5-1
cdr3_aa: CASRFNNGGDTEAFF
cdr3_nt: TGCGCCAGCAGATTCAACAACGGGGGTGACACTGAAGCTTTCTTT

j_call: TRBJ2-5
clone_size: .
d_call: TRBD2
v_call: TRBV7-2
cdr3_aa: CASSYGLAGGEYF
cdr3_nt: TGTGCCAGCAGCTACGGACTAGCGGGGGGCGAATACTTC

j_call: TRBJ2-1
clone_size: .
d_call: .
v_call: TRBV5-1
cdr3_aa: CASSLDHGEQFF
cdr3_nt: TGCGCCAGCAGCTTGGACCACGGTGAGCAGTTCTTC

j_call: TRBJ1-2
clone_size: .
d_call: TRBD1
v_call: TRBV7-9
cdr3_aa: CASSLGIGGSGYTF
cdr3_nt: TGTGCCAGCAGCTTGGGTATAGGGGGCTCTGGCTACACCTTC

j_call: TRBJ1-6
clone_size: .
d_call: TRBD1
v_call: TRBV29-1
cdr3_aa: CSARQGEDSPLHF
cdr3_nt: TGCAGCGCTCGACAGGGCGAGGATTCACCCCTCCACTTT

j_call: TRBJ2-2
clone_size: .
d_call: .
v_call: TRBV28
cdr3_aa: CASSLRQVNTGELFF
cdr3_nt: TGTGCCAGCAGTCTCAGACAGGTTAACACCGGGGAGCTGTTTTTT

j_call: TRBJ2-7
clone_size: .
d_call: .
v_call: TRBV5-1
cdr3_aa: CASSLGQSYEQYF
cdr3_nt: TGCGCCAGCAGCCTTGGACAGTCCTACGAGCAGTACTTC

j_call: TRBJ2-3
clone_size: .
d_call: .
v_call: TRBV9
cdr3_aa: CASSVGLQSSTDMQYF
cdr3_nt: TGTGCCAGCAGCGTAGGCCTCCAGAGTAGCACAGATATGCAGTATTTT

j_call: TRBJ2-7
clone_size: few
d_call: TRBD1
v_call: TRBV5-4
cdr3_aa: CASSLGDRGSYEQYF
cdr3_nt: TGTGCCAGCAGCTTGGGGGACAGGGGATCCTACGAGCAGTACTTC

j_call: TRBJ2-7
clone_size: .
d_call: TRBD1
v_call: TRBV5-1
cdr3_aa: CASSLEAGGSYEQYF
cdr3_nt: TGCGCCAGCAGCTTGGAGGCAGGGGGCAGCTACGAGCAGTACTTC

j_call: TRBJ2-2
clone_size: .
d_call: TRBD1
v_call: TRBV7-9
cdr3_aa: CASSSRERQGANTGELFF
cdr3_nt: TGTGCCAGCAGCTCGAGGGAGAGACAGGGGGCGAACACCGGGGAGCTGTTTTTT

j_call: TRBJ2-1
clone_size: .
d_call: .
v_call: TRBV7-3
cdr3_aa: CASSLNPTGEQFF
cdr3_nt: TGTGCCAGCAGCTTAAACCCGACAGGTGAGCAGTTCTTC

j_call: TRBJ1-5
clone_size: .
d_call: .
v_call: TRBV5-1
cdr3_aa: CASSLRGDSNQPQHF
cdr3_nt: TGCGCCAGCAGCTTGAGGGGGGATAGCAATCAGCCCCAGCATTTT

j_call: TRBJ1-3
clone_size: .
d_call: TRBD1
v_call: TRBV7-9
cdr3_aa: CASSTGQAKLSGNTIYF
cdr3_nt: TGTGCCAGCAGCACGGGACAGGCAAAGTTGTCTGGAAACACCATATATTTT

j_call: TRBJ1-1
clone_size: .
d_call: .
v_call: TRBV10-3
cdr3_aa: CAISEGAIGDTEAFF
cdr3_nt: TGTGCCATCAGTGAGGGGGCAATCGGGGACACTGAAGCTTTCTTT

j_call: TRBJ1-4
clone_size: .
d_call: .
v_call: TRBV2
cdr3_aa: CASSGVGEKLFF
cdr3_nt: TGTGCCAGCAGTGGGGTGGGTGAAAAACTGTTTTTT

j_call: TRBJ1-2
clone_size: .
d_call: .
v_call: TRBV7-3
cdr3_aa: CASSVTSGTSDRGYTF
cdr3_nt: TGTGCCAGCAGCGTCACTAGCGGGACCTCGGATAGGGGCTACACCTTC

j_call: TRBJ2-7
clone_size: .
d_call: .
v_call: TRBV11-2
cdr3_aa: CASSLEGSPTHFYEQYF
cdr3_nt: TGTGCCAGCAGCTTAGAGGGTAGTCCTACTCATTTTTACGAGCAGTACTTC

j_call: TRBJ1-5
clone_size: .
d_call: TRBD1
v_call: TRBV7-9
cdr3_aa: CASTRDRNQPQHF
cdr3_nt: TGTGCCAGCACCCGGGACAGGAATCAGCCCCAGCATTTT

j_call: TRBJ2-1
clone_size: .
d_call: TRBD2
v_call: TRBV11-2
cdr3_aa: CASRRGTSGSNEQFF
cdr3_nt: TGTGCCAGCAGACGAGGGACTAGCGGGAGTAATGAGCAGTTCTTC

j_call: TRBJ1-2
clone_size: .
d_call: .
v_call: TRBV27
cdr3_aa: CASSRSSTGNYGYTF
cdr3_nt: TGTGCCAGCAGCCGCAGTTCGACAGGCAACTATGGCTACACCTTC

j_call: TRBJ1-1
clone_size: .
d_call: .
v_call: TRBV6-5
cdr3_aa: CASWSAENWGTEAFF
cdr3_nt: TGTGCCAGCTGGTCGGCGGAGAATTGGGGAACTGAAGCTTTCTTT

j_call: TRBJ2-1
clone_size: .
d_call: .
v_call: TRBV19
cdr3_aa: CASSTRDKQFF
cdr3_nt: TGTGCCAGTAGCACCAGGGACAAGCAGTTCTTC

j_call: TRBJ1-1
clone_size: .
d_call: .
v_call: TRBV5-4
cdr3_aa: CASSPRAGQMNTEAFF
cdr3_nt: TGTGCCAGCAGCCCCAGGGCCGGGCAGATGAACACTGAAGCTTTCTTT

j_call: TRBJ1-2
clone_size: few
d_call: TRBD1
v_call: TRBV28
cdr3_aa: CASSFGTGGAYGYTF
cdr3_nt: TGTGCCAGCAGTTTCGGGACAGGGGGCGCCTATGGCTACACCTTC

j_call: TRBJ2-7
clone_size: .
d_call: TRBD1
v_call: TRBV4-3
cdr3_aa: CASSLQRDRGYEQYF
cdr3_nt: TGCGCCAGCAGCCTCCAACGGGACAGGGGGTACGAGCAGTACTTC

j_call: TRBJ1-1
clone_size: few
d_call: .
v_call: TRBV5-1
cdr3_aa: CASSGGTANTEAFF
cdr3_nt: TGCGCCAGCAGCGGGGGGACGGCGAACACTGAAGCTTTCTTT

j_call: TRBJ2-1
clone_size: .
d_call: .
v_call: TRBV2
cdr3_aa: CASSEAGRSYNEQFF
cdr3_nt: TGTGCCAGCAGTGAAGCGGGGCGGTCCTACAATGAGCAGTTCTTC

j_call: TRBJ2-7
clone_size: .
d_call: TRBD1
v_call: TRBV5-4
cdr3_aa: CASSLGDRNLYEQYF
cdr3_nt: TGTGCCAGCAGCTTGGGGGACAGGAACCTCTACGAGCAGTACTTC

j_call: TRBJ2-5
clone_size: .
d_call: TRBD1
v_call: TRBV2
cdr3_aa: CATHPTGVQETQYF
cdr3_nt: TGTGCCACCCACCCGACAGGGGTCCAAGAGACCCAGTACTTC

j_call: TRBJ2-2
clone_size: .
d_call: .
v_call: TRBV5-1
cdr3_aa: CASSLVPNTGELFF
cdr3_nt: TGCGCCAGCAGCTTGGTGCCTAACACCGGGGAGCTGTTTTTT

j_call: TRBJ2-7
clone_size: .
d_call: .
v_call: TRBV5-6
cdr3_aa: CASSFGRSYEQYF
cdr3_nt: TGTGCCAGCAGCTTCGGGAGATCTTACGAGCAGTACTTC

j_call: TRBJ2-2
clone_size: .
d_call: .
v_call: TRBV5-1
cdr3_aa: CASSLREQGGELFF
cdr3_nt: TGCGCCAGCAGCTTACGGGAGCAGGGCGGGGAGCTGTTTTTT

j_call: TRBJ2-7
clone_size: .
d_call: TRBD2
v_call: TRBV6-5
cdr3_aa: CASRGTSGRIGEQYF
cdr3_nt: TGTGCCAGCAGGGGGACTAGCGGGAGGATTGGCGAGCAGTACTTC

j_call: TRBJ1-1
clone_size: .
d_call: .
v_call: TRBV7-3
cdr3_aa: CASSSGERLIAEAFF
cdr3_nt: TGTGCCAGCAGCTCAGGGGAGAGGCTGATCGCTGAAGCTTTCTTT

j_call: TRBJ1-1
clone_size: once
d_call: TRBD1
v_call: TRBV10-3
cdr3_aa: CAISLDRVTEAFF
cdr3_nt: TGTGCCATCAGCCTAGACAGGGTCACTGAAGCTTTCTTT

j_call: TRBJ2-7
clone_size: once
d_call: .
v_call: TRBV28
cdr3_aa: CASSFVHLLPYEQYF
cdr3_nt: TGTGCCAGCAGTTTTGTACACCTACTCCCCTACGAGCAGTACTTC

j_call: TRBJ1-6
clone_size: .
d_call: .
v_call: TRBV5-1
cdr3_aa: CASSFAPGGNSPLHF
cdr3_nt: TGCGCCAGCAGCTTTGCGCCGGGAGGTAATTCACCCCTCCACTTT

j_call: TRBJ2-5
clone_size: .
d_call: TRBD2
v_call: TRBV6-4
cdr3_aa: CASSERLAETQYF
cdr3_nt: TGTGCCAGCAGTGAAAGACTAGCGGAGACCCAGTACTTC